The entry that follows covers one T cell receptor beta chain sequence. The data originate from a study of blood T cell repertoires in COVID-19. CDR1 and CDR2 from the germline V gene are SGHRS and YFSETQ. V gave up 4 bases and J gave up 7 bases, with 24 bases separating them. The CDR3 runs 17 residues. Per the study methods: Estimated nucleated cell counts came from reference gene primer amplification. Sequencing used immunoSEQ multiplex PCR; TCRdb keeps in-frame clones, though not all of them. V, J and clone size reflect that table, while D and trimming were determined from the DNA. This sample yields about 250,000 clones, of which around 86% are seen a single time; around 1.5% belongs to the top ten.

Sequences were obtained from peripheral blood. This clonotype was sampled from a woman in her sixties who had recovered from COVID-19. V usage is TRBV5-1 and J usage is TRBJ1-5; D is uncertain. CDR3 protein: CASSKYMLGAGGQPQHF. The CDR3 region has the DNA TGCGCCAGCAGCAAGTACATGTTGGGCGCAGGAGGACAGCCCCAGCATTTT.